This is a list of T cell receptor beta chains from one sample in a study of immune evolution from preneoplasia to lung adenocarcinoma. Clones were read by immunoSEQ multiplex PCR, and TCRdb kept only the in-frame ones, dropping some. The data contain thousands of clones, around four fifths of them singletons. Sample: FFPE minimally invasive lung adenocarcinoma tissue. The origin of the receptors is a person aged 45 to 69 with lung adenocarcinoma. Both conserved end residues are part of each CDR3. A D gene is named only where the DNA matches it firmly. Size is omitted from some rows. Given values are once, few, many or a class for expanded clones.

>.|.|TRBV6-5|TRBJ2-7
TGTGCCAGCAGTCAAGATAAAACTACCTACGAGCAGTACTTC
CASSQDKTTYEQYF
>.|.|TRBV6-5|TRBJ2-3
TGTGCCAGCAGGGGGGGCGCAGATACGCAGTATTTT
CASRGGADTQYF
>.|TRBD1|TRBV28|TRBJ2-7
TGTGCCAGCAGTTCGCGGGACAGGTACGAGCAGTACTTC
CASSSRDRYEQYF
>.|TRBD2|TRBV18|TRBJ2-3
TGTGCCAGCTCACCACCGGGGTTGACGGGAGGTACAGATACGCAGTATTTT
CASSPPGLTGGTDTQYF
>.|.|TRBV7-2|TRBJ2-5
TGTGCCAGCAGCTTTAGGTCCATGGGGGCCAGGGAGACCCAGTACTTC
CASSFRSMGARETQYF
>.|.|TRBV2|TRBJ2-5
TGTGCCAGCAGTGAGTTTGGACGAGAGACCCAGTACTTC
CASSEFGRETQYF
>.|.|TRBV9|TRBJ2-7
TGTGCCAGCAGCGAACAGGGAGGCACCTACGAGCAGTACTTC
CASSEQGGTYEQYF
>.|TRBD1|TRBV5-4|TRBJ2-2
TGTGCCAGCAGCCGGGACAGCGCGAACACCGGGGAGCTGTTTTTT
CASSRDSANTGELFF
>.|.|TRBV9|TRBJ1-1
TGTGCCAGCAGCCCCACACAGGGAACTGAAGCTTTCTTT
CASSPTQGTEAFF
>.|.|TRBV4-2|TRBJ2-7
TGTGCCAGCAGCCAAGAAGGGACAAAATCCTACGAGCAGTACTTC
CASSQEGTKSYEQYF
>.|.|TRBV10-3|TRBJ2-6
TGTGCCATCAGTGACTCAAAGACGGGGACTGGGGCCAACGTCCTGACTTTC
CAISDSKTGTGANVLTF
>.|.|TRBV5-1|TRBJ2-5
TGCGCCAGCAGCTTGGAAGGGTGGCAGACCCAGTACTTC
CASSLEGWQTQYF
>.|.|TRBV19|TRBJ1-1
TGTGCCAGTAATCAGCCATTCACTGAAGCTTTCTTT
CASNQPFTEAFF
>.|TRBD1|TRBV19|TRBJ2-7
TGTGCCAGTAGTACCCCGGGGTCCCGGGACAGCTTAGCCTACGAGCAGTACTTC
CASSTPGSRDSLAYEQYF
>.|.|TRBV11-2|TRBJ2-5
TGTGCCAGCAGCTTCGGGATCGGGACCCTGAAAGAGACCCAGTACTTC
CASSFGIGTLKETQYF
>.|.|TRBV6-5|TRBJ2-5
TGTGCCAGCAGATTTACGGACGGTCAAGAGACCCAGTACTTC
CASRFTDGQETQYF
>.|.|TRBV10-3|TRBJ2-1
TGTGCCACGATGATAGCGGAATCCTTCTACAATGAGCAGTTCTTC
CATMIAESFYNEQFF
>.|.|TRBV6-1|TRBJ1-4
TGTGCCAGCAGTGAAGCCACCCCAGGCGGGGGGGAAAAACTGTTTTTT
CASSEATPGGGEKLFF
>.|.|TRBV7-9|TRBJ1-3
TGTGCCAGCAGCTTCCCTACCCTGCCAGGGGCCGACACCATATATTTT
CASSFPTLPGADTIYF
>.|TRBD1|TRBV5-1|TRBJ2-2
TGCGCCAGCAGCCTACATACAGGGGTCCTGAACACCGGGGAGCTGTTTTTT
CASSLHTGVLNTGELFF
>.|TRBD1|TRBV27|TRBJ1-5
TGTGCCAGCAGTTTAGCAGGGGGTCAGCCCCAGCATTTT
CASSLAGGQPQHF
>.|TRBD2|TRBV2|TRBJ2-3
TGTGCCAGCAGCCCCTGGACTAGCGGCACAGATACGCAGTATTTT
CASSPWTSGTDTQYF
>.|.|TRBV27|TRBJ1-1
TGTGCCAGCAGTTTATCGGCAGGGGACACTGAAGCTTTCTTT
CASSLSAGDTEAFF
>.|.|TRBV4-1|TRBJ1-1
TGCGCCAGCAGCCAAGATATGGGCAGCTTAACTGAAGCTTTCTTT
CASSQDMGSLTEAFF
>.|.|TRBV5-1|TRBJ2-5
TGCGCCAGCAGCTTCACATCCCAAGAGACCCAGTACTTC
CASSFTSQETQYF
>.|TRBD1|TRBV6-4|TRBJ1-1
TGTGCCAGCAGGCGGGACAGTTACCGTAACACTGAAGCTTTCTTT
CASRRDSYRNTEAFF
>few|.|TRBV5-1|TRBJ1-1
TGCGCCAGCAGCTTGGCCGGCACACCTGACACTGAAGCTTTCTTT
CASSLAGTPDTEAFF
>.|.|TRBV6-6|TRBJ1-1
TGTGCCAGCAAACGCGACGAGGGGTCGTCTGAAGCTTTCTTT
CASKRDEGSSEAFF
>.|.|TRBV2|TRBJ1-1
TGTGCCAGCAGTGAACTGCGGGGGGCGAACACTGAAGCTTTCTTT
CASSELRGANTEAFF
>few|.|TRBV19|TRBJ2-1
TGTGCCAGTAGTGCCAACCGGGTCAAGGCTTACAATGAGCAGTTCTTC
CASSANRVKAYNEQFF
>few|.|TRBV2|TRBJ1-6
TGTGCCAGCAGTGGACGCAGGGTGAATTCACCCCTCCACTTT
CASSGRRVNSPLHF
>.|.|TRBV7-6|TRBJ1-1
TGTGCCAGCAGCTCTCAACCGGACGGTTCCACTGAAGCTTTCTTT
CASSSQPDGSTEAFF
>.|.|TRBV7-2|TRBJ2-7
TGTGCCAGCAGCTCCCACAGCGGAGGGTACGCCTACGAGCAGTACTTC
CASSSHSGGYAYEQYF
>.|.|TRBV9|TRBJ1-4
TGTGCCAGCAGCGTAGGGCAGGGTGAAAAACTGTTTTTT
CASSVGQGEKLFF
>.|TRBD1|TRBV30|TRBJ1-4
TGTGCGACGGACAGGGGAAATGAAAAACTGTTTTTT
CATDRGNEKLFF
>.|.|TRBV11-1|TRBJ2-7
TGTGCCAGCAGCCTGGGACTTCTGGACTACGAGCAGTACTTC
CASSLGLLDYEQYF
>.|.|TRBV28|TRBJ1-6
TGTGCCAGCACGGTGAGCTCCTATAATTCACCCCTCCACTTT
CASTVSSYNSPLHF
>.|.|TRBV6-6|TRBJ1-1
TGTGCCAGCAGAAGGGGACTGAACACTGAAGCTTTCTTT
CASRRGLNTEAFF
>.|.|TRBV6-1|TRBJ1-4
TGTGCCAGCAGTGAAGAAAGAAGTGAAAAACTGTTTTTT
CASSEERSEKLFF
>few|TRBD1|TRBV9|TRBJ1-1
TGTGCCAGCAGCCCAGGGGAGGGGGCGGGCACTGAAGCTTTCTTT
CASSPGEGAGTEAFF
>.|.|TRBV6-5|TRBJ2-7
TGTGCCAGCAGTCGGGACTCTCTCGGTTGGGAGCAGTACTTC
CASSRDSLGWEQYF
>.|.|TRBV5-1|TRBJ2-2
TGCGCCAGCAGCCTGAGCGCTGTGAACACCGGGGAGCTGTTTTTT
CASSLSAVNTGELFF